A single T cell receptor beta chain is shown here with its context. Assay: immunoSEQ multiplex PCR; the TCRdb copy retains only in-frame clones and omits some. The sample contains over a million clones, around 97% of which appear only once. This entry is derived from a study of shared clonotypes between healthy human individuals. From CD4+ cells came CD45RA+ naive and CD45RA-negative memory subsets. V was shortened by 4 bases and J by 8 bases, with 13 bases between the two germline ends. CDR3 length: 13 amino acids. Germline CDR1 and CDR2: SGHRS and YFSETQ. The chain carries TRBV5-1 and TRBJ2-1, with D perhaps matching TRBD1 or TRBD2 (5 bases each). Sequenced material: naive CD4+ T cells sorted from blood. Subset: CD45RA+ positively selected. This sequence was found in a man aged 25 to 40 in good health. CDR3 region: CASSRGTHDEQFF. In DNA form, the CDR3 reads TGCGCCAGCAGCCGTGGGACCCATGATGAGCAGTTCTTC.